The subject of this entry is one T cell receptor beta chain. The CDR3 length is 18 residues. V shed 0 bases, J shed 0 bases, and the junction held 6 bases outside the gene matches. CDR1 is SGDLS, CDR2 YYNGEE, per germline. Via MiXCR, TCRdb re-called the RT-PCR reads, giving one row per CDR3 protein. The data contain more than 550,000 distinct CDR3 sequences, 13% to 15% of them singletons. This receptor was identified in a female donor in good health, serving as a healthy control. The V and J genes are TRBV9 and TRBJ2-1; TRBD2 matches at 10 bases. Sequencing used memory CD4+ T cells from blood. CDR3 nucleotide sequence: TGTGCCAGCAGCGTAGTAGGGACTAGCGATTTCTCCTACAATGAGCAGTTCTTC. Translating it yields CASSVVGTSDFSYNEQFF. The full variable domain, in which reference TRBV9 and TRBJ2-1 provide the parts outside the CDR3, is DSGVTQTPKHLITATGQRVTLRCSPRSGDLSVYWYQQSLDQGLQFLIQYYNGEERAKGNILERFSAQQFPDLHSELNLSSLELGDSALYFCASSVVGTSDFSYNEQFFGPGTRLTVL.